The 17 T cell receptor beta chains given below trace back to one sample, sequenced in a study of blood T cell repertoires in COVID-19. Sequencing used immunoSEQ multiplex PCR; TCRdb keeps in-frame clones, though not all of them. The repertoire holds around 180,000 clones, with almost 80% as singletons. The sequencing sample was made of peripheral blood. The receptors were sampled from a man aged 60 to 75 with active or convalescent COVID-19.

V and J are TRBV4-1 and TRBJ2-1; TRBD1 agrees at 7 bases. Germline assignment: CDR1 MGHRA and CDR2 YSYEKL. V was pared by 1 base and J by 0 bases, with 0 bases of the junction left unmatched. The CDR3 length is 15 residues. This CDR3 reads CASSQAGGSYNEQFF. CDR3 DNA: TGCGCCAGCAGCCAAGCAGGGGGCTCCTACAATGAGCAGTTCTTC.

The V gene is TRBV2, the J gene TRBJ1-6, with 9 positions matching TRBD1. Looked up from germline, CDR1 is SNHLY and CDR2 is FYNNEI. The CDR3 covers 15 residues. V lost 6 bases and J lost 7; bases outside the gene matches: 7. CDR3 in amino acids: CASRGGQGENSPLHF. CDR3 nucleotide sequence: TGTGCCAGCAGAGGGGGACAGGGTGAGAATTCACCCCTCCACTTT.

The rearrangement joins TRBV6-2 or TRBV6-3 to TRBJ2-7; 7 bases agree with TRBD1. The germline V gene has CDR1 MNHEY and CDR2 SVGEGT. The junction had 18 bases not matched to a gene; V was cut back by 4 bases and J by 3 bases. CDR3 length: 18 amino acids. CDR3 residues: CASSSEGIDRVLIYEQYF. Written as DNA, the CDR3 is TGTGCCAGCAGTTCCGAGGGTATTGACAGGGTATTAATCTACGAGCAGTACTTC.

The V call is TRBV9, the J call TRBJ1-1, with 10 bases lining up with TRBD1. The CDR3 sequence is 15 residues long. Per the germline V gene, CDR1 is SGDLS and CDR2 is YYNGEE. With 3 bases clipped from V and 1 base from J, the junction kept 3 bases outside the gene matches. Written as DNA, the CDR3 is TGTGCCAGCAGCGCTGGACAGGGGGGGAACACTGAAGCTTTCTTT. Translation: CASSAGQGGNTEAFF.

This sequence joins TRBV19 and TRBJ2-5; 13 nucleotides align to TRBD2. V lost 5 bases to trimming and J lost 5 bases; unmatched junction nucleotides: 5. This CDR3 has 15 residues. Germline V lookup: CDR1 LNHDA, CDR2 SQIVND (reference sequence). The CDR3 sequence is CASSLRTSGSETQYF. The CDR3 DNA is TGTGCCAGTAGTCTCCGGACTAGCGGGAGTGAGACCCAGTACTTC.

The rearrangement links TRBV6-5 to TRBJ2-7; a weak D match, TRBD2 (6 bases). Deletions cut 2 bases from V and 7 bases from J, with 15 bases between. CDR1 MNHEY and CDR2 SVGAGI come from the germline V gene. This CDR3 comprises 14 residues. Here the CDR3 reads CASSYRAGLREQYF. The CDR3, as DNA: TGTGCCAGCAGTTACCGGGCGGGGCTGAGGGAGCAGTACTTC.

The rearrangement joins TRBV2 to TRBJ1-4, with 9 bases matching TRBD1. The germline gives CDR1 SNHLY, CDR2 FYNNEI. This CDR3 contains 13 residues. Unmatched junction bases numbered 3, after V lost 8 bases and J lost 5 bases. The CDR3 DNA follows: TGTGCCAGCTCCGGACAGGGGAATGAAAAACTGTTTTTT. It codes for CASSGQGNEKLFF.

The chain has TRBV12-3 or TRBV12-4 and TRBJ2-7, with 7 bases that match TRBD2. Unmatched junction bases numbered 4, after V lost 6 bases and J lost 5 bases. This CDR3 has 12 amino acids. The CDR3 bases are TGTGCCAGCAGCAAGGGAGGGAACGAGCAGTACTTC. This sequence encodes CASSKGGNEQYF.

V and J are TRBV4-1 and TRBJ2-7; TRBD2 aligns across 10 bases. J lost 5 bases, V lost 0 bases, and 10 bases had no gene match. CDR3 size: 17 residues. Germline CDR1 is MGHRA and CDR2 is YSYEKL. The CDR3 bases are TGCGCCAGCAGCCAAGATAGGGCTAGCGGGAGTTTTCACGAGCAGTACTTC. It encodes CASSQDRASGSFHEQYF.

This clone was observed a few times. The chain links TRBV7-9 to TRBJ1-5; TRBD1 matches 9 bases. The ends lost 5 bases at V and 7 bases at J; junction bases unmatched: 6. CDR1 SEHNR and CDR2 FQNEAQ come from the germline V gene (reference sequence). CDR3 length equals 14 residues. DNA for the CDR3: TGTGCCAGCAGCCCAGGACAGGGGAGACAGCCCCAGCATTTT. Translated, it gives CASSPGQGRQPQHF. Variable domain in full (rest from reference TRBV7-9 and TRBJ1-5): DTGVSQNPRHKITKRGQNVTFRCDPISEHNRLYWYRQTLGQGPEFLTYFQNEAQLEKSRLLSDRFSAERPKGSFSTLEIQRTEQGDSAMYLCASSPGQGRQPQHFGDGTRLSIL.

The chain joins TRBV12-3 or TRBV12-4 to TRBJ1-5; 8 bases map to TRBD1. This CDR3 region has 13 residues. V dropped 6 bases and J dropped 6; count of bases not matched to a gene: 4. CDR3: CASRGQGSQPQHF. CDR3 nucleotides: TGTGCCAGCAGAGGACAGGGCAGTCAGCCCCAGCATTTT.

The chain couples TRBV12-3 or TRBV12-4 to TRBJ2-7; D not resolved. The CDR3 consists of 12 residues. Trimming left V 6 bases short and J 9 bases short, with 15 bases between. The CDR3 DNA sequence: TGTGCCAGCAGCTCTGGGCCGAATAGGCAGTACTTC. Translating it yields CASSSGPNRQYF.

The rearrangement uses TRBV28 and TRBJ2-6, with 11 bases identical to TRBD1. The germline V gene encodes CDR1 MDHEN and CDR2 SYDVKM. The CDR3 extends over 18 amino acids. The J segment lost 0 bases and the V segment lost 6 bases, leaving 7 bases of the junction unmatched. CDR3 coding DNA: TGTGCCAGCAGGCCCGGGGGGACAGGGGGCTCTGGGGCCAACGTCCTGACTTTC. It translates to CASRPGGTGGSGANVLTF.

CDR3 amino acids: CASSVSGIGTDTQYF. The CDR3 DNA sequence: TGTGCCAGCAGCGTTAGCGGGATTGGGACAGATACGCAGTATTTT. V is TRBV7-2 and J is TRBJ2-3, with 8 bases lining up with TRBD2. This CDR3 has 15 amino acids. The germline gives CDR1 SGHTA, CDR2 FQGNSA. V lost 5 bases, J lost 3 bases, and 7 bases stayed unmatched.

The chain carries TRBV28 and TRBJ2-7; 13 bases agree with TRBD2. J lost 4 bases, V lost 6 bases, and 6 bases had no gene match. Germline CDR1 reads MDHEN; CDR2 reads SYDVKM. This CDR3 comprises 15 residues. CDR3 residues: CASSLQTSGRYEQYF. The CDR3 nucleotides read TGTGCCAGCAGCCTCCAGACTAGCGGGAGGTACGAGCAGTACTTC.

This chain joins TRBV6-4 and TRBJ1-2, with D uncertain. This CDR3 has 14 residues. V was clipped by 2 bases and J by 6 bases, with 13 bases between them. CDR1 and CDR2 (germline): MRHNA, SNTAGT. This chain's CDR3 is CASSDPGEPNGYTF. The DNA of the CDR3 is TGTGCCAGCAGTGACCCGGGAGAACCCAATGGCTACACCTTC.

There are a few counts of this clone. The J gene is TRBJ2-2, the V gene TRBV7-2, with 11 bases lining up with TRBD2. CDR3 length: 14 residues. The germline CDR1 and CDR2 sequences are SGHTA and FQGNSA. V lost 3 bases to trimming and J lost 6 bases; unmatched junction nucleotides: 0. As DNA, the CDR3 is TGTGCCAGCAGCTTGGGACTAGCGGCCGGGGAGCTGTTTTTT. Encoded protein: CASSLGLAAGELFF.